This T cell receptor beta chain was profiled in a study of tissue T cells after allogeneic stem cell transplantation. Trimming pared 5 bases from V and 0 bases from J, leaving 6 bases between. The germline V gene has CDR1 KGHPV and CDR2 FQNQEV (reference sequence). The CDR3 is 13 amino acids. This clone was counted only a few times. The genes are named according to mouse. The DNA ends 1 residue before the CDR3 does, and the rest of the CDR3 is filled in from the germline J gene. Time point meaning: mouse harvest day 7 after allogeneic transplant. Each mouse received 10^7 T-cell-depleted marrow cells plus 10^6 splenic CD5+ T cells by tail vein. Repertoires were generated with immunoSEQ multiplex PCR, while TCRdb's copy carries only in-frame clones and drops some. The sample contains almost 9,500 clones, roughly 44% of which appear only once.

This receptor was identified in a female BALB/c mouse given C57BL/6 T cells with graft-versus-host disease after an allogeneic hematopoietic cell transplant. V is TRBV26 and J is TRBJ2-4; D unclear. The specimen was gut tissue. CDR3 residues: CASSRDSQNTLYF. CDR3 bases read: TGTGCCAGCAGTAGAGACAGTCAAAACACCTTGTAC. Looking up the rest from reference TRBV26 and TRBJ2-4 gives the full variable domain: NSKVIQTPRYLVKGQGQKAKMRCIPEKGHPVVFWYQQNKNNEFKFLINFQNQEVLQQIDMTEKRFSAECPSNSPCSLEIQSSEAGDSALYLCASSRDSQNTLYFGAGTRLSVL.